This paragraph covers one TCR beta chain sequence. What it binds is unknown. The same CDR3 can be traced to other DNA sequences in this sample. The CDR3 runs to 14 residues. Germline V gene data show CDR1 as ENHRY and CDR2 as SYGVKD. V dropped 0 bases and J dropped 2 bases, with 8 bases sitting between them. The sample is drawn from a study of shared clonotypes between healthy human individuals. Findings and limits, study-wide: Rarefaction exposed incomplete sorted-subset sequencing despite large depth.

Measured with immunoSEQ multiplex PCR; TCRdb has only the in-frame clones, and not every one. The data contain 2 million to 2.5 million clones, 85% to 95% of them singletons. The receptor was derived from a man aged 18 to 30 in good health. Some clones in this sample may be carry-over from other donors' samples. The source material was naive CD4+ T cells from PBMCs. As to subset: CD45RA+ positively selected. V gene TRBV10-3 combines with J gene TRBJ2-7; TRBD2 is a possible D gene (5 bases). The CDR3 sequence: CAISESTGTYEQYF. The CDR3 DNA is TGTGCCATCAGTGAGTCTACGGGAACCTACGAGCAGTACTTC.